This T cell receptor beta chain was captured by sequencing in a study of T cell changes during pregnancy in multiple sclerosis. The CDR3 contains 16 residues. The germline V gene encodes CDR1 SGHRS and CDR2 YFSETQ. The germline V and J ends were trimmed by 0 bases and 8 bases, with 20 bases remaining between them. The protocol was immunoSEQ multiplex PCR, while the TCRdb copy is restricted to in-frame clones and leaves out a portion. Of tens of thousands of clones in the sample, 90% are singletons; the top ten hold 2% to 2.5%. Here the sequenced sample was peripheral blood, taken in the first trimester of pregnancy. This clonotype originated in a female donor in good health, enrolled as a control in a pregnancy study. V gene TRBV5-1 combines with J gene TRBJ1-1; tentatively, D is TRBD1 (6 bases). CDR3 sequence (DNA): TGCGCCAGCAGCTTGGGCCACAGGGCCGGGGTTGGGGAAGCTTTCTTT. It specifies CASSLGHRAGVGEAFF. The entire variable domain, with the rest obtained from reference TRBV5-1 and TRBJ1-1, is as follows: KAGVTQTPRYLIKTRGQQVTLSCSPISGHRSVSWYQQTPGQGLQFLFEYFSETQRNKGNFPGRFSGRQFSNSRSEMNVSTLELGDSALYLCASSLGHRAGVGEAFFGQGTRLTVV.